The entry below gives a single TCR beta chain sequence along with its context. This entry is derived from a study of control samples from healthy donors and cancer patients. Profiled with immunoSEQ multiplex PCR; TCRdb holds only in-frame clones, not every one. Of around 200,000 clones in the sample, about 95% are singletons; the top ten hold about 1.6%. The CDR3 runs to 11 residues. The V end lost 4 bases, the J end lost 8 bases, and 9 bases lay between the germline ends. Germline values: CDR1 SGHDT, CDR2 YYEEEE. V is TRBV5-6 and J is TRBJ1-2; D uncertain. This receptor was obtained from a man in his fifties in good health. Sequencing used blood. The CDR3, as DNA: TGTGCCAGCAGCCAGGTCAGCGGCTACACCTTC. It codes for CASSQVSGYTF.